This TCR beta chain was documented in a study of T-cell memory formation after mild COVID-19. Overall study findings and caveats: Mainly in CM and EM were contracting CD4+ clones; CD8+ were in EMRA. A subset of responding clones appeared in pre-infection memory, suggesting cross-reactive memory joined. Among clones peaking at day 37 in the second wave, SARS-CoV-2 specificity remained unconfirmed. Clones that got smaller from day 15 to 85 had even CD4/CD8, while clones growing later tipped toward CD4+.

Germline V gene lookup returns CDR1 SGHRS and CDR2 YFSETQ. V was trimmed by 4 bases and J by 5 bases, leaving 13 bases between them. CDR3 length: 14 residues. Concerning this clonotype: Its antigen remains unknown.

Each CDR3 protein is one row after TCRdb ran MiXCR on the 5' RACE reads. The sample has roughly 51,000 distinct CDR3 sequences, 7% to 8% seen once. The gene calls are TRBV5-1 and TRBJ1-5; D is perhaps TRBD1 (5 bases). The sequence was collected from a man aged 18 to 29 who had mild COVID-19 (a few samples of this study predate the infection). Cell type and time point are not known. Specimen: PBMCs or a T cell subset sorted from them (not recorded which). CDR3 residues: CASSPGGKDQPQHF. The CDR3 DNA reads TGCGCCAGCAGCCCCGGGGGGAAGGATCAGCCCCAGCATTTT.